This passage covers 13 T cell receptor beta chains from one sample sequenced in a study of CD8+ T cells in alopecia areata. Extracted RNA was reverse transcribed into cDNA, the sequencing template. The method was immunoSEQ multiplex PCR; TCRdb's version includes in-frame clones alone and lacks a portion of them. The data show under 200,000 clones, about 60% seen once. Noted treatment: oral pan-JAK inhibitor, 5-10 mg twice daily. The sequenced sample was CD4+ T cells sorted from blood, obtained at week 24, from a patient treated with tofacitinib. The receptors originated from a human donor with alopecia areata.

The J gene is TRBJ1-2, the V gene TRBV28; D is unresolved. Per germline, CDR1 MDHEN and CDR2 SYDVKM. The germline V and J ends were trimmed by 10 bases and 0 bases, with 12 bases remaining between them. This CDR3 has 13 amino acids. This CDR3 is CANSDSTNYGYTF. CDR3 DNA: TGTGCCAATTCGGATTCAACTAACTATGGCTACACCTTC.

This chain uses TRBV5-6 with TRBJ1-5; D gene unclear. Germline lookup yields CDR1 SGHDT and CDR2 YYEEEE. This CDR3 is 13 amino acids long. V lost 4 bases, J lost 5 bases, and 10 bases lay in between. CDR3 sequence: CASSIGPDQPQHF. Written as DNA, the CDR3 is TGTGCCAGCAGCATAGGACCGGATCAGCCCCAGCATTTT.

This chain uses TRBV29-1 with TRBJ1-2; no clear D. Germline V lookup: CDR1 SQVTM, CDR2 ANQGSEA. The CDR3 is made up of 13 amino acids. The V end was cut by 3 bases, the J end by 7 bases, with 15 bases between. CDR3 DNA: TGCAGCGTTGAGAGGACCCCTACCTTTGGCTACACCTTC. This gives the protein CSVERTPTFGYTF.

This sequence joins TRBV2 and TRBJ2-7, with unresolved D. From germline, CDR1 is SNHLY and CDR2 FYNNEI. The CDR3 has 11 residues. Trimming shortened V by 2 bases and J by 3 bases, and 2 bases separated the two germline ends. The CDR3 is CASSEYYEQYF. CDR3 coding DNA: TGTGCCAGCAGTGAATACTACGAGCAGTACTTC.

The chain uses TRBV4-2 and TRBJ1-6; D ambiguous. This CDR3 has 14 amino acids. Germline assignment: CDR1 LGHNA and CDR2 YNFKEQ. The ends were cut back, 0 bases at V and 9 bases at J, with 9 bases in the middle. This chain's CDR3 is CASSQETLSSPLHF. The CDR3 bases are TGTGCCAGCAGCCAAGAAACCCTCTCTTCACCCCTCCACTTT.

This clone appeared once. V is TRBV11-2 and J is TRBJ1-2; TRBD1 matches 7 bases. Trimming at V came to 6 bases and at J to 4 bases, leaving 11 bases not matched to a gene. This CDR3 has 15 residues. From germline, CDR1 is SGHAT and CDR2 FQNNGV. The CDR3 sequence is CASRLTGEKSYGYTF. CDR3 sequence (DNA): TGTGCCAGCAGATTAACAGGGGAGAAGAGCTATGGCTACACCTTC.

This clone was recorded at least ten times. The chain employs TRBV11-3 and TRBJ2-7, with D perhaps matching TRBD2 (5 bases). V lost 1 base and J 7 bases, leaving 17 bases between the germline ends. The CDR3 runs to 15 residues. Germline values: CDR1 SGHNT, CDR2 YENEEA. CDR3: CASSLAVGPTGEQYF. CDR3 DNA sequence: TGTGCCAGCAGCTTAGCCGTCGGGCCTACGGGGGAGCAGTACTTC.

The gene calls are TRBV15 and TRBJ2-5; D is undetermined. V gave up 1 base and J gave up 0 bases, with 9 bases separating them. The CDR3 is 15 residues long. Germline CDR1 LNHNV, CDR2 YYDKDF (reference sequence). The chain's CDR3 is CATSRGGRDQETQYF. The DNA for the CDR3 is TGTGCCACCAGCAGAGGCGGTAGAGACCAAGAGACCCAGTACTTC. Looking up the rest from reference TRBV15 and TRBJ2-5 gives the full variable domain: DAMVIQNPRYQVTQFGKPVTLSCSQTLNHNVMYWYQQKSSQAPKLLFHYYDKDFNNEADTPDNFQSRRPNTSFCFLDIRSPGLGDTAMYLCATSRGGRDQETQYFGPGTRLLVL.

This clone has a single count. V gene TRBV5-4 combines with J gene TRBJ2-2; 9 bases align to TRBD2. The CDR3 totals 17 residues. The germline V gene has CDR1 SGHNT and CDR2 YYREEE (reference sequence). Trimming took 0 bases from V and 3 from J; bases not matched to a gene: 6. The DNA for the CDR3 is TGTGCCAGCAGCTTGGGCCCTAGCGGGGCCTACACCGGGGAGCTGTTTTTT. This encodes CASSLGPSGAYTGELFF.

V usage is TRBV5-6 and J usage is TRBJ2-2, with no clear D. V was shortened by 2 bases and J by 4 bases, with 9 bases between the two germline ends. The CDR3 totals 14 residues. Germline V CDR1 and CDR2: SGHDT, YYEEEE. The DNA of the CDR3 is TGTGCCAGCAGCTTCTCTTGGGGCACCGGGGAGCTGTTTTTT. Protein sequence: CASSFSWGTGELFF.

The rearrangement joins TRBV6-5 to TRBJ1-2; D gene uncertain. V lost 5 bases to trimming and J lost 1 base, with 14 bases between them. In germline, CDR1 is MNHEY, CDR2 SVGAGI. CDR3 size: 15 residues. The DNA of the CDR3 is TGTGCCAGCAGTGCCGATCCCGGGATTAACTATGGCTACACCTTC. It translates to CASSADPGINYGYTF.

This clone occurred a few times. This chain connects TRBV29-1 to TRBJ2-5; D not resolved. Germline CDR1 reads SQVTM; CDR2 reads ANQGSEA. V dropped 0 bases and J dropped 2 bases, with 19 bases sitting between them. This CDR3 comprises 17 residues. The CDR3 sequence is CSVEDRPARSRQETQYF. CDR3 in DNA: TGCAGCGTTGAAGATCGCCCAGCCCGTAGCAGGCAAGAGACCCAGTACTTC.

The table lists this clone with a count of one. The rearrangement joins TRBV29-1 to TRBJ2-1, with D unclear. The CDR3 is 14 amino acids. The germline V gene has CDR1 SQVTM and CDR2 ANQGSEA. Trimming left V 7 bases short and J 5 bases short, with 18 bases between. The CDR3 nucleotides read TGCAGCGCTACTATCCGACTGTCACACAATGAGCAGTTCTTC. Amino acid sequence: CSATIRLSHNEQFF.